This record concerns one TCR beta chain sequence. J was trimmed by 5 bases and V by 7 bases; bases with no gene match: 6. In germline, CDR1 is MNHEY, CDR2 SVGAGI. This CDR3 has 14 residues. The assay was immunoSEQ multiplex PCR, and TCRdb's table has in-frame clones only and misses some. The sample contains about 87,000 clones, about 80% of which appear only once. The sample is drawn from a study of blood T cell repertoires in COVID-19. The sequence derives from a woman aged 45 to 65 with acute or convalescent COVID-19. V gene TRBV6-5 combines with J gene TRBJ2-5, with TRBD1 matching over 11 bases. Sequenced input: peripheral blood. In nucleotides, the CDR3 is TGTGCCAGCAATTTGGGGACAGGGGGGGAGACCCAGTACTTC. This gives the protein CASNLGTGGETQYF.